Included here is one TCR beta chain sequence, with context. It lacks a known antigen. No much larger clone is present one base from it, and per-base qualities are unavailable. These data are taken from a study of cytomegalovirus exposure and HLA in healthy donors (dated by TCRdb to the late 2010s). Turning to the overall study: In an earlier analysis of roughly 500 of the donors, 250 to 300 Gb of sequence data and some 100 million unique TCR beta sequences from about 180 million T cells were reported. About 280 gigabases of sequencing data and around 80 million unique TCR sequences made up an early release that covered approximately 620 HLA-typed donors. Of the roughly 400 genotyped donors, 65% to 90% were placed in the genetic ancestry cluster associated with self-reported Caucasian donors. The study aimed to test whether cataloging public T cell receptors could reveal signatures of past pathogen exposure. Using immunosequencing, the study profiled T cell repertoires from 666 subjects and related those repertoires to cytomegalovirus serostatus. Besides the first cohort of approximately 670 subjects, a separate validation cohort made up of roughly 130 different subjects was used. High-throughput TCR immunosequencing, statistical association of individual TCRs with disease status, and machine learning were combined to predict cytomegalovirus infection status. In a later analysis, previously published TCR beta repertoires from roughly 710 donors were re-analyzed and high-resolution HLA genotyping was added so that TCR occurrence patterns could be studied. The later analysis used no new phenotypic data to find candidate immune exposures, relying instead on TCR beta sequences and their occurrence across donors. An earlier analysis of 587 of the donors used high-throughput TCR beta sequencing to judge whether each TCR beta V gene segment behaved as functional or pseudogenic. Alongside the repertoire data, information on donor age, sex, ethnicity and CMV serostatus was compiled. A later genetic analysis took genome-wide SNP genotypes for 398 of the 666 donors and used that subset as a discovery cohort. All discovery cohort repertoires had been generated on a single sequencing platform. HLA typing included class I and class II loci at four-digit resolution. Typing coverage differed by locus: A, B, C, DRB1 and DQB1 were typed in about 629-640 donors, DQA1 in about 510, DPA1 in over 600, and DPB1 in just under 490. Because of strong linkage in the cohort, roughly five DR-DQ haplotypes were treated as single units for association and clustering. Among a few hundred genotyped donors of the cohort, an average of about 240,000 unique TCR beta nucleotide sequences were sequenced per donor, around 18% of them non-productive. Broad study findings and their caveats: Most TCR sequences were observed very rarely across donors, whereas some public TCRs were present in many individuals. In the study, 150 to 200 TCR beta chains were listed as associated with cytomegalovirus. In vitro tests confirmed that three of the cytomegalovirus-associated TCR beta chains recognize cytomegalovirus antigens. A further reported finding was that TCR beta sequences accurately predicted the HLA-A and HLA-B alleles for most subjects in the first cohort. Because counts were too low, around 17 rarely observed V segments, including chromosome 9 orphons, were left out of the earlier analysis of about 500 of the donors. A later genetic analysis reported fewer N-insertions in productive TCRs among donors in an Asian-associated ancestry cluster than the approximately 670-donor mean. This cohort had only TCR beta chains sequenced, and the lack of alpha or paired-chain data limited which features could be detected. A later analysis found that most CMV-associated TCR beta chains appeared HLA-restricted, with HLA associations seemingly driven largely by CMV exposure. Compared with equally common non-associated chains, HLA-associated TCR beta chains in a later analysis were more clonally expanded and had lower generation probabilities. The sequencing pipeline was judged likely to have produced a cluster of highly shared sequence variants as a technical artifact. Some IMGT-functional V segments, including TRBV6-2 and TRBV6-3, could not be told apart with the 87-base-pair reads, so those segments were excluded. V-gene and J-gene trimming of TCR beta chains was associated with a missense DCLRE1C variant in a later genetic analysis, and the association was replicated in an independent cohort. In an earlier analysis of roughly 500 of the donors, most TCR beta V segments appeared in productive rearrangements about 87% or about 30% of the time, broadly matching IMGT annotations. The only immune exposure information available for the cohort was CMV serostatus. When HLA alleles, especially DR and DQ, strongly co-occurred, attributing TCR associations to individual alleles was difficult. Correlated functional status among segregating V segments might be attributable to linkage disequilibrium, but an unknown experimental factor could not be ruled out. In a later analysis, several top co-occurrence clusters were reported to appear linked to parvovirus B19, influenza, CMV and Epstein-Barr virus. The classifier was reported to diagnose cytomegalovirus status with high specificity and sensitivity in both the original cohort and the validation cohort. The authors suggested that the approach could potentially be extended to other disease states and immunological phenotypes. Because some donors lacked HLA typing at each locus, the association tests relied only on the typed subset. Presence/absence analyses assumed roughly uniform sequencing depth across donors, an assumption that may not hold. At a false discovery rate of 0.05, a later analysis linked some 17,000 TCR beta sequences to specific HLA alleles. A later analysis found that TCR association rates varied across HLA loci, with DRB1 alleles showing the most associated TCRs and HLA-C alleles the fewest.

Libraries were constructed by the immunoSEQ multiplex PCR assay. For the multiplex PCR, a mixture combining 60 forward primers for TCR Vbeta segments and 13 reverse primers for TCR Jbeta segments was used. The CDR3 region of rearranged TCR beta genes was amplified from genomic DNA with a multiplex PCR assay. Amplified TCR beta libraries were sequenced as 87-base-pair reads on the Illumina HiSeq System. As for how the authors treated the data: Across the 500 to 750 repertoires, a later analysis counted some 80 million unique TCR beta chains, 9 million to 14 million of which were shared by at least two donors. Raw reads were error-corrected and collapsed into unique sequences with a nearest-neighbor algorithm that merged closely related sequences to remove PCR and sequencing errors. CDR3 sequences were aligned to IMGT reference sequences to assign V, D and J gene segments. Each retained sequence needed at least a six-nucleotide match to both a V gene segment and a J gene segment. A rearrangement counted as productive if the CDR3 had no stop codons and remained in frame with V and J, and every other rearrangement counted as non-productive. Following IMGT convention, CDR3 was defined as the stretch from the second conserved V-encoded cysteine to the conserved J-encoded phenylalanine. The earlier analysis of fewer than 700 of the donors excluded sequences that lacked an unambiguous match to a single V gene segment. An earlier analysis of fewer than 750 of the donors called V segments functional above 56.7% productive rearrangements and segregating when the between-donor standard deviation exceeded 5%. A statistical classification framework was built for diagnosing cytomegalovirus status from the catalog of TCR beta chain sequences. A later analysis assigned V and J genes by comparing TCR nucleotide sequences with IMGT/GENE-DB human TR gene sequences. In a later analysis, CDR3 sequences and most-parsimonious VDJ recombination scenarios were assigned using the TCRdist pipeline. In a later analysis, each TCR beta chain was defined by its CDR3 amino acid sequence together with its V-gene family, and reads without a unique V-gene family were excluded. In a later analysis, 500 to 700 highly shared, low-generation-probability nucleotide sequences were removed to address suspected cross-contamination and a sequencing artifact. In a later analysis, a clonal expansion index for each public chain was calculated from normalized within-repertoire ranks of inferred template counts. In a later analysis, generation probabilities were computed using a VDJ recombination model fitted to out-of-frame rearrangements, and the results were checked against IGoR. In a later analysis, hypergeometric tests were used to score TCR-TCR, TCR-HLA and TCR-CMV co-occurrence, with a repertoire-size bias correction applied to TCR pairs. To estimate false discovery rates, a later analysis permuted the HLA or CMV assignments 20 times. In a later analysis, co-occurring TCRs were grouped using DBSCAN, with TCRdist sequence similarity added in when clustering inside HLA-allele-positive subsets. Repertoires with fewer than 30,000 or more than 120,000 public chains, plus five repertoires with anomalous nucleotide sharing, were excluded from co-occurrence clustering. TCRdb stores this immuneACCESS table with in-frame sequences only. Part of the clones is absent; in the studies checked, under half of the shortfall reflects unresolved V genes, and no reason is known for the rest. V, J and clone size were drawn from that table, and D and trimming were deduced from the DNA. A total of some 140,000 clones appear in this sample, approximately 83% of them only once. Over 2.5% of the sample belongs to the ten largest clones.

The cohort consisted of 650 to 850 healthy bone marrow donors. Cohort members were all nominally healthy when sampled, although unrecorded immune exposures were likely present. The donor was CMV seronegative and belonged to the group of 352 seronegative cohort members. Each donor provided a peripheral blood sample, and peripheral blood mononuclear cells were used for TCR beta sequencing. The Qiagen DNeasy Blood Extraction Kit was used to extract genomic DNA from the blood cell samples. The CDR3 contains 14 residues, cysteine and phenylalanine counted. The read is trimmed to its CDR3 DNA, 42 bases read in frame from base 1. The junction shows trimming of 5 bases on V and 10 bases on J, and the gene matches do not reach 7 bases of it. According to the germline V gene, CDR1 reads MNHNS and CDR2 reads SASEGT.

Input material: PBMCs. The chain employs TRBV6-1 and TRBJ2-1; 11 bases in between match TRBD2. This TCR came from a middle-aged man in good health and CMV-seronegative. The CDR3 amino acid sequence is: CASSTSGGPAEQFF. DNA sequence: TGTGCCAGCAGTACTAGCGGGGGACCAGCAGAGCAGTTCTTC.